Listed below are T cell receptor beta chains from one sample, sequenced in a study of blood T cell repertoires in COVID-19. Generated by immunoSEQ multiplex PCR, the TCRdb table keeps only in-frame clones and is missing some. The table records around 270,000 clones, around 88% of them present only once. The specimen was peripheral blood. The receptors originated from a man under 40 with acute or convalescent COVID-19. The CDR3 runs from the conserved cysteine through the conserved F or W. A D gene is named only where the DNA matches it firmly.

cdr3_nt cdr3_aa j_call v_call d_call
TGTGCCAGCAGTGTGTCAGGGACAGGGGGCCGAGAGACCCAGTACTTC CASSVSGTGGRETQYF TRBJ2-5 TRBV2 TRBD1
TGTGCCAGCAGCTTGGGGGGACAGCTTCCCACAGATACGCAGTATTTT CASSLGGQLPTDTQYF TRBJ2-3 TRBV5-4 TRBD1
TGCGCCAGCAACAACATACCGGGACAGGGAAGCTACACCTTC CASNNIPGQGSYTF TRBJ1-2 TRBV5-1 TRBD1
TGTGCCAGCAGTCAATTCGAGGGTCAGCCCCAGCATTTT CASSQFEGQPQHF TRBJ1-5 TRBV6-5 .
TGTGCCAGCAGGCCTAGCGGGAGTTCCCGTACCGGGGAGCTGTTTTTT CASRPSGSSRTGELFF TRBJ2-2 TRBV3-1/TRBV3-2 TRBD2
TGCGCCAGCAGCTTGGCCCCTAGCGGGAAACGAAACGGGGAGCTGTTTTTT CASSLAPSGKRNGELFF TRBJ2-2 TRBV5-1 TRBD2
TGTGCCACCAGCTCGGGACAGCTTTTACAGCCCCAGCATTTT CATSSGQLLQPQHF TRBJ1-5 TRBV24-1 TRBD1
TGCGCCAGCAGCGAACGGGACAGAGGGGCTGAAGCTTTCTTT CASSERDRGAEAFF TRBJ1-1 TRBV5-1 TRBD1
TGTGCCAGCAGCGTAGCGTCCAGGGGGCTTGAGACCCAGTACTTC CASSVASRGLETQYF TRBJ2-5 TRBV9 TRBD1
TGTGCCAGCAGTCTACCCTGGACAGGCCCCCCGCATTTT CASSLPWTGPPHF TRBJ1-5 TRBV28 TRBD1
TGTGCCAGCAGCCAAGATCCAGGGTCCTACGAGCAGTACTTC CASSQDPGSYEQYF TRBJ2-7 TRBV3-1/TRBV3-2 .